The sequence of this TCR beta chain was determined in a study of blood T cell repertoires in COVID-19. Study at large: Sources were T cells, B-cell-depleted T cells, or PBMCs; the material itself was cDNA or gDNA.

Individuals drawn from around 25 US areas were about 18 to 95 years old. Up to 2 weeks before entering the study, exposed participants had met a COVID-19 case. In the authors' workflow: Cell counts per sample came from amplifying reference gene primers. Clones were read by immunoSEQ multiplex PCR, and TCRdb kept only the in-frame ones, dropping some. The V and J calls and clone size come from that table; D and trimming were worked out from the DNA. The sample has some 300,000 clones, roughly 86% seen once; the top ten hold less than 3.5%. CDR1 and CDR2 from the germline V gene are MGHRA and YSYEKL. CDR3 length: 15 residues. Trimming cost V 3 bases and J 2 bases; bases outside gene matches: 4.

The clonotype was recovered from a woman aged 45 to 65 who had been exposed to COVID-19. Material: PBMCs or T cells enriched from blood (not recorded which). The chain employs TRBV4-1 and TRBJ1-2; 9 bases line up with TRBD1. CDR3 DNA sequence: TGCGCCAGCAGCCAGAGGACAGGGGAAAACTATGGCTACACCTTC. Translating it yields CASSQRTGENYGYTF.